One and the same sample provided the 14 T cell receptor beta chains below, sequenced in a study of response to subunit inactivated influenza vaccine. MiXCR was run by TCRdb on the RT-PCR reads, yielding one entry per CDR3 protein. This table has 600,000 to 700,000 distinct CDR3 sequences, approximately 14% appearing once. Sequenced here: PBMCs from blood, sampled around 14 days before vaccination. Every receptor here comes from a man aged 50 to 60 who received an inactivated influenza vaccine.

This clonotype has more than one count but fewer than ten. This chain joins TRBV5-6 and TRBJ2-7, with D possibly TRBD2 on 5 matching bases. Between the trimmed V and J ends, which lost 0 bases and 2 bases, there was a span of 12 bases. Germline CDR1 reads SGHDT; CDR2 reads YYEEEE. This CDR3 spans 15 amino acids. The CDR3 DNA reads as TGTGCCAGCAGCTTGGCCTTGAAGGGAGCCTACGAGCAGTACTTC. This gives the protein CASSLALKGAYEQYF.

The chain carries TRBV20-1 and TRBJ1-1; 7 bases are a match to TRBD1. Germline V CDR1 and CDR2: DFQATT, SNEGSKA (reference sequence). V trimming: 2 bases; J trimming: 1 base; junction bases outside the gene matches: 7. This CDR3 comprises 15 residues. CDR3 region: CSARRFGTENTEAFF. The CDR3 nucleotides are TGCAGTGCTAGAAGATTCGGGACAGAGAACACTGAAGCTTTCTTT.

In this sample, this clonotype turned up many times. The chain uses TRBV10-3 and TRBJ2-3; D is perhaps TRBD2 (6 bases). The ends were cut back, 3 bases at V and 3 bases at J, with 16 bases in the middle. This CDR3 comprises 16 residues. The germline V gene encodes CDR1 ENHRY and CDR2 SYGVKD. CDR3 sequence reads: CAISELSGSWTDTQYF. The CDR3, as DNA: TGTGCCATCAGTGAATTATCCGGGAGTTGGACAGATACGCAGTATTTT.

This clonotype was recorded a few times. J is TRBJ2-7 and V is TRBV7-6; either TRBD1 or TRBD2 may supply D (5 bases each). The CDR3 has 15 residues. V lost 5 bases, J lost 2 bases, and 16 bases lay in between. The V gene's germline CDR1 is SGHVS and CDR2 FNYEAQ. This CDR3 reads CASSLEEGHPYEQYF. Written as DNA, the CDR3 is TGTGCCAGCAGCCTTGAAGAGGGGCACCCCTACGAGCAGTACTTC.

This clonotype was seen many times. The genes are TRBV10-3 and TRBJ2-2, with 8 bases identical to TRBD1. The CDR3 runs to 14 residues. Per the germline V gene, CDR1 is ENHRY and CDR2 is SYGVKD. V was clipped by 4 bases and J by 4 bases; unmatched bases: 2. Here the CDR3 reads CAISAGGSTGELFF. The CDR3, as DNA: TGTGCCATCAGTGCAGGGGGCAGCACCGGGGAGCTGTTTTTT.

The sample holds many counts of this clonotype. CDR3 bases: TGCAGCGTTGAGTCGGGACTTAGCTCTGGGGCCAACGTCCTGACTTTC. Amino acid sequence: CSVESGLSSGANVLTF. The chain carries TRBV29-1 and TRBJ2-6, with D possibly being TRBD2 (6 bases). The V and J ends lost 3 bases and 0 bases respectively, with 12 bases between them. CDR1 is SQVTM, CDR2 ANQGSEA, per germline. This CDR3 has 16 amino acids.

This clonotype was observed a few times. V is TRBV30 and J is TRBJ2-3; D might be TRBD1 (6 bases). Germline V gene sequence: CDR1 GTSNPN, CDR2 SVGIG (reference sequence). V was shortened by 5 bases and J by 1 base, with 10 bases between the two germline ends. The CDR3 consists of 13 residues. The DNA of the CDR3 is TGTGCCTGGTCACAGGGTGGCACAGATACGCAGTATTTT. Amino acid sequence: CAWSQGGTDTQYF. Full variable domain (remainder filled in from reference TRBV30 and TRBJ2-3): SQTIHQWPATLVQPVGSPLSLECTVEGTSNPNLYWYRQAAGRGLQLLFYSVGIGQISSEVPQNLSASRPQDRQFILSSKKLLLSDSGFYLCAWSQGGTDTQYFGPGTRLTVL.

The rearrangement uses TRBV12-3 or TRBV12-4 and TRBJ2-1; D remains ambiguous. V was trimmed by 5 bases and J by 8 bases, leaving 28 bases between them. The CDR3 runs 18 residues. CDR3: CASSLRVRLGNHYDEQFF. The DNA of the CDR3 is TGTGCCAGCAGTCTTAGGGTTAGGCTGGGGAACCATTACGATGAGCAGTTCTTC.

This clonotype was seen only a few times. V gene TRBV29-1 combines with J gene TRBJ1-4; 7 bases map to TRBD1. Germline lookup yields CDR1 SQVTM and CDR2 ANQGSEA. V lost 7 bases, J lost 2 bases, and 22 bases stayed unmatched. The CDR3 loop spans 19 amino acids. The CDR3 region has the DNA TGCAGCGCCCAAGGAGGGACAGATAAGGATGGGACTACTAATGAAAAACTGTTTTTT. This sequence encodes CSAQGGTDKDGTTNEKLFF.

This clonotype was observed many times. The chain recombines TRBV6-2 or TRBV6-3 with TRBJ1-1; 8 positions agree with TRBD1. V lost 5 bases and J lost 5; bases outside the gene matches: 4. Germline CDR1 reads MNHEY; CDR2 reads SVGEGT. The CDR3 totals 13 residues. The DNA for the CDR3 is TGTGCCAGCAGTCAGGGGGCTCGGACTGAAGCTTTCTTT. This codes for CASSQGARTEAFF.

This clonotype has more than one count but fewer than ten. The CDR3 reads CASSLMSTGPETQYF. In DNA form, the CDR3 reads TGTGCCAGCAGTTTAATGTCGACAGGGCCCGAGACCCAGTACTTC. The chain links TRBV12-3 or TRBV12-4 to TRBJ2-5; 7 bases fit TRBD1. Losses at the gene ends were 2 bases for V and 5 bases for J; bases not matched to a gene: 8. This CDR3 comprises 15 residues.

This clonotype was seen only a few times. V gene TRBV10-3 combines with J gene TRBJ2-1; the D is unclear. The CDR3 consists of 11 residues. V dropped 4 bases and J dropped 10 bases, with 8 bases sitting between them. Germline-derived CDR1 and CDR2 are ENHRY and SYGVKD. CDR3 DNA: TGTGCCATCAGTGTGGACGACGAGCAGTTCTTC. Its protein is CAISVDDEQFF.

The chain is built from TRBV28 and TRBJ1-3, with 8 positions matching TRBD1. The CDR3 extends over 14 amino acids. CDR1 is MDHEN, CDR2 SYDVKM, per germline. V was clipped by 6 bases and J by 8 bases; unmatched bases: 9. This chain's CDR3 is CASRHQGARDTIYF. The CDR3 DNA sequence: TGTGCCAGCAGACATCAGGGGGCGAGGGACACCATATATTTT. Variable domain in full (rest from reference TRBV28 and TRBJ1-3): DVKVTQSSRYLVKRTGEKVFLECVQDMDHENMFWYRQDPGLGLRLIYFSYDVKMKEKGDIPEGYSVSREKKERFSLILESASTNQTSMYLCASRHQGARDTIYFGEGSWLTVV.

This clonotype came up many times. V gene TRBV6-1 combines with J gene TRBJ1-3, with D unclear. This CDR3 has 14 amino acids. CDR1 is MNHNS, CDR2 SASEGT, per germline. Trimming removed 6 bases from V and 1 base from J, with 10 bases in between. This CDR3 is CASRAQESGNTIYF. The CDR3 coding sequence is TGTGCCAGCAGGGCCCAGGAGTCTGGAAACACCATATATTTT.